The 18 T cell receptor beta chains presented below share a single source sample, sequenced in a study of blood T cell repertoires in COVID-19. The protocol was immunoSEQ multiplex PCR, while the TCRdb copy is restricted to in-frame clones and leaves out a portion. Among around 150,000 clones, roughly 90% were seen once, and the ten largest hold 6.5% to 8.5%. Sequencing input: PBMCs or T cells enriched from blood (not recorded which). These receptors originate from a woman in her forties or fifties who had recovered from COVID-19.

The chain employs TRBV24-1 and TRBJ2-3, with 14 bases fitting TRBD2. Losses at the gene ends were 3 bases for V and 3 bases for J; bases not matched to a gene: 4. This CDR3 is built from 17 residues. Germline V gene data show CDR1 as KGHDR and CDR2 as SFDVKD. This chain's CDR3 is CATSDPGLAGGTDTQYF. The CDR3, as DNA: TGTGCCACCAGTGATCCTGGACTAGCGGGGGGAACAGATACGCAGTATTTT.

The CDR3 loop is CASSLDTGGGAQTQYF. CDR3 nucleotide sequence: TGTGCCAGCAGCTTGGATACGGGCGGGGGGGCCCAGACCCAGTACTTC. This chain joins TRBV5-8 and TRBJ2-5; 9 bases fit TRBD2. This CDR3 has 16 amino acids. V was clipped by 0 bases and J by 6 bases; unmatched bases: 9. The germline V gene has CDR1 SGHTS and CDR2 YDEGEE.

The gene calls are TRBV7-9 and TRBJ1-2, with 7 nucleotides matching TRBD1. This CDR3 spans 14 amino acids. Germline CDR1 SEHNR, CDR2 FQNEAQ (reference sequence). With 5 bases clipped from V and 8 bases from J, the junction kept 11 bases outside the gene matches. The CDR3 nucleotides are TGTGCCAGCAGCCCCCGAGGGCCAGGGGGAGGCTACACCTTC. Protein: CASSPRGPGGGYTF. Together with reference TRBV7-9 and TRBJ1-2, the CDR3 gives the full variable domain: DTGVSQNPRHKITKRGQNVTFRCDPISEHNRLYWYRQTLGQGPEFLTYFQNEAQLEKSRLLSDRFSAERPKGSFSTLEIQRTEQGDSAMYLCASSPRGPGGGYTFGSGTRLTVV.

The rearrangement uses TRBV27 and TRBJ1-4; D may be TRBD1 (5 bases). This CDR3 comprises 15 residues. V was cut by 1 base and J by 0 bases, with 6 bases left in between. Germline V gene sequence: CDR1 MNHEY, CDR2 SMNVEV (reference sequence). CDR3 amino acids: CASSLLTATNEKLFF. In DNA, the CDR3 is TGTGCCAGCAGTTTATTGACAGCAACTAATGAAAAACTGTTTTTT.

V usage is TRBV6-5 and J usage is TRBJ2-5; D is undetermined. V was trimmed by 6 bases and J by 4 bases, leaving 6 bases between them. CDR1 is MNHEY, CDR2 SVGAGI, per germline. The length of the CDR3 is 11 residues. The CDR3 DNA reads as TGTGCCAGCAGAACTCTAGAGACCCAGTACTTC. Translating it yields CASRTLETQYF.

V usage is TRBV6-5 and J usage is TRBJ2-3, with 7 bases identical to TRBD2. The V gene end was trimmed by 0 bases and the J gene end by 3 bases; junction bases not matched to a gene: 3. CDR3 length equals 15 residues. Germline V gene data show CDR1 as MNHEY and CDR2 as SVGAGI. The CDR3 is CASSYSRGKTDTQYF. The CDR3 coding sequence is TGTGCCAGCAGTTACTCGCGGGGGAAGACAGATACGCAGTATTTT.

V is TRBV24-1 and J is TRBJ1-2; D unclear. Germline CDR1 KGHDR, CDR2 SFDVKD. The CDR3 length is 14 residues. The germline V and J ends were trimmed by 0 bases and 1 base, with 5 bases remaining between them. The DNA of the CDR3 is TGTGCCACCAGTGATTTGTGGCTTAACTATGGCTACACCTTC. It is translated as CATSDLWLNYGYTF.

CDR3 loop: CASSMGTRSTDTQYF. The CDR3 DNA reads as TGTGCCAGTAGTATGGGGACTAGGAGCACAGATACGCAGTATTTT. The chain couples TRBV19 to TRBJ2-3; TRBD2 agrees at 8 bases. Germline loops: CDR1 LNHDA, CDR2 SQIVND (reference sequence). The CDR3 sequence is 15 residues long. J lost 0 bases, V lost 3 bases, and 2 bases had no gene match. Combining the CDR3 with reference TRBV19 and TRBJ2-3 gives the whole variable domain DGGITQSPKYLFRKEGQNVTLSCEQNLNHDAMYWYRQDPGQGLRLIYYSQIVNDFQKGDIAEGYSVSREKKESFPLTVTSAQKNPTAFYLCASSMGTRSTDTQYFGPGTRLTVL.

Written as DNA, the CDR3 is TGCGCCAGCAGCCAAGATCAGACATACACCGGGGAGCTGTTTTTT. This encodes CASSQDQTYTGELFF. This chain uses TRBV4-3 with TRBJ2-2; D is unresolved. V was cut by 0 bases and J by 3 bases, with 8 bases left in between. CDR3 length: 15 residues. Germline V gives CDR1 LGHNA, CDR2 YSLEER.

The chain carries TRBV5-1 and TRBJ2-2; tentatively, D is TRBD1 (5 bases). Germline CDR1 SGHRS, CDR2 YFSETQ. The CDR3 loop spans 16 amino acids. The V end was cut by 0 bases, the J end by 1 base, with 10 bases between. Here the CDR3 DNA reads TGCGCCAGCAGCTTGGCAGGGCGGATGAACACCGGGGAGCTGTTTTTT. Amino acid sequence: CASSLAGRMNTGELFF.

The chain uses TRBV11-3 and TRBJ2-7, with a tentative D call TRBD2 (6 bases). Trimming removed 5 bases at V and 4 bases at J, with 12 bases between. Germline values: CDR1 SGHNT, CDR2 YENEEA. There are 13 residues in the CDR3. For the CDR3, the DNA is TGTGCCAGCAGCGCGGGGCCGTTGTACGAGCAGTACTTC. This sequence encodes CASSAGPLYEQYF.

V usage is TRBV9 and J usage is TRBJ1-1; TRBD1 matches at 8 bases. With V trimmed by 0 bases and J by 7 bases, 2 bases remained unmatched. CDR1 is SGDLS and CDR2 is YYNGEE in the germline V gene. The CDR3 has 13 amino acids. This CDR3 reads CASSVATGGEAFF. DNA for the CDR3: TGTGCCAGCAGCGTAGCTACAGGGGGTGAAGCTTTCTTT.

The J gene is TRBJ1-5, the V gene TRBV11-1, with D tentatively TRBD1 (6 bases). V was cut by 3 bases and J by 5 bases, with 8 bases left in between. The germline V gene has CDR1 SGHAT and CDR2 FQDESV (reference sequence). The CDR3 runs 13 residues. CDR3 amino acids: CASSLGAHQPQHF. For the CDR3, the DNA is TGTGCCAGCAGCTTGGGGGCGCATCAGCCCCAGCATTTT.

This chain connects TRBV5-1 to TRBJ2-5; 12 bases agree with TRBD1. Germline assignment: CDR1 SGHRS and CDR2 YFSETQ. V was pared by 4 bases and J by 3 bases, with 13 bases of the junction left unmatched. The CDR3 is 18 amino acids. The CDR3 DNA is TGCGCCAGCAGCCGGGGACAGGGGGCGCGATATTTTGAAGAGACCCAGTACTTC. Amino acid sequence: CASSRGQGARYFEETQYF.

This clone showed up just once. The rearrangement uses TRBV7-2 and TRBJ2-3; 12 bases are shared with TRBD2. Per the germline V gene, CDR1 is SGHTA and CDR2 is FQGNSA. The CDR3 length is 15 residues. J was trimmed by 6 bases and V by 5 bases; bases with no gene match: 6. The CDR3 here is CASSPRTSGIDTQYF. CDR3 sequence (DNA): TGTGCCAGCAGCCCTCGGACTAGCGGGATTGATACGCAGTATTTT.

This clone has just one count. For the CDR3, the DNA is TGTGCCAGCAGCTTGTGGGTACAGGGGAAGTCCGGGGAGCTGTTTTTT. Protein product: CASSLWVQGKSGELFF. This chain connects TRBV11-3 to TRBJ2-2; 7 positions agree with TRBD1. The CDR3 is made up of 16 amino acids. Germline loops: CDR1 SGHNT, CDR2 YENEEA. After removal of 3 bases from V and 6 bases from J, the junction contained 10 bases not matched to a gene.

This chain joins TRBV5-1 and TRBJ1-4, with 10 bases lining up with TRBD1. Germline lookup yields CDR1 SGHRS and CDR2 YFSETQ. The length of the CDR3 is 15 residues. Germline trimming cut 2 bases from V and 6 bases from J; bases unmatched to any gene: 4. The CDR3: CASSFFGTGDEKLFF. CDR3 nucleotides: TGCGCCAGCAGCTTCTTTGGGACAGGGGATGAAAAACTGTTTTTT.

The rearrangement joins TRBV5-1 to TRBJ2-5; D is ambiguous. Between the trimmed V and J ends, which lost 0 bases and 4 bases, there was a span of 7 bases. Germline values: CDR1 SGHRS, CDR2 YFSETQ. The CDR3 runs 13 residues. The CDR3 nucleotides are TGCGCCAGCAGCTTGGGCGGAGTAGAGACCCAGTACTTC. This gives the protein CASSLGGVETQYF.